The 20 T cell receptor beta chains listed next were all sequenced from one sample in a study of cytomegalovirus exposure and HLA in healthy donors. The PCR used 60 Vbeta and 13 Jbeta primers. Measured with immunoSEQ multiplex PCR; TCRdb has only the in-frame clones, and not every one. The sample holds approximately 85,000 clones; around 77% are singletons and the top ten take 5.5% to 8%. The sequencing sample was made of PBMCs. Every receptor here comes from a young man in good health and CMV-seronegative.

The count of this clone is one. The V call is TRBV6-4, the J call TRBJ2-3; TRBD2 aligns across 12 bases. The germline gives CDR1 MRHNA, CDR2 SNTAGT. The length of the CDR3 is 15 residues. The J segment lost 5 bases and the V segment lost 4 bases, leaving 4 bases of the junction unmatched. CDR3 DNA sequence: TGTGCCAGCAGTGTACTAGCGGGAGGAAAAGATACGCAGTATTTT. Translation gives CASSVLAGGKDTQYF.

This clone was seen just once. The CDR3, as DNA: TGTGCCACCAGCAGGGATGGGACTGTCTTCGGTGGCTATGGCTACACCTTC. It specifies CATSRDGTVFGGYGYTF. V and J are TRBV15 and TRBJ1-2; TRBD1 is a possible D gene (5 bases). This CDR3 is 17 amino acids long. Trimming pared 3 bases from V and 4 bases from J, leaving 21 bases between. Germline V gene sequence: CDR1 LNHNV, CDR2 YYDKDF (reference sequence).

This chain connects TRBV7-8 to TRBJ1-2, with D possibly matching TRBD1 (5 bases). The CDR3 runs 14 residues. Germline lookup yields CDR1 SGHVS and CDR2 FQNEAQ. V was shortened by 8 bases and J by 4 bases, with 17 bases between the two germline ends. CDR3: CASGTGTGGYGYTF. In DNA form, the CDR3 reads TGTGCCAGCGGTACAGGAACCGGCGGCTATGGCTACACCTTC.

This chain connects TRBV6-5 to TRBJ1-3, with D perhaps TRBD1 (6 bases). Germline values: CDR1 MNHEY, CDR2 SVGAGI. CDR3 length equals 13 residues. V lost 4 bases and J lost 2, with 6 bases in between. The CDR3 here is CASSSGAGNTIYF. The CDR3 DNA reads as TGTGCCAGCAGTTCAGGGGCTGGAAACACCATATATTTT.

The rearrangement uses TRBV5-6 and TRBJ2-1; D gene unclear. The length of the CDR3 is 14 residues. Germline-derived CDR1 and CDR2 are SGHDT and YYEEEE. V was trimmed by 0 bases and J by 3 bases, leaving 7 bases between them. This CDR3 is CASSLERVYNEQFF. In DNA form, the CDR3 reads TGTGCCAGCAGCTTGGAACGGGTCTACAATGAGCAGTTCTTC.

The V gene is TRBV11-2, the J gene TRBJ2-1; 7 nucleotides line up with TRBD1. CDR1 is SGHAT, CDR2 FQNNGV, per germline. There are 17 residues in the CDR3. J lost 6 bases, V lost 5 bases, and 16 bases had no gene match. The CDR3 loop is CASSPSSWDSGINEQFF. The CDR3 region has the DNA TGTGCCAGCAGCCCGAGCTCCTGGGACAGTGGCATCAATGAGCAGTTCTTC. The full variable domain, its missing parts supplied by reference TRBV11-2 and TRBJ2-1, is EAGVAQSPRYKIIEKRQSVAFWCNPISGHATLYWYQQILGQGPKLLIQFQNNGVVDDSQLPKDRFSAERLKGVDSTLKIQPAKLEDSAVYLCASSPSSWDSGINEQFFGPGTRLTVL.

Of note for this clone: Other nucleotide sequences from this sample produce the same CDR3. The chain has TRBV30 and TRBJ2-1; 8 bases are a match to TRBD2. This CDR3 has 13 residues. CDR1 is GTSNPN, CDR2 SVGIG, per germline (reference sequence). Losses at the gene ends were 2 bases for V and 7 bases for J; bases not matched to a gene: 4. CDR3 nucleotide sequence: TGTGCCTGGAGTTCTGGACTAGCAAATGAGCAGTTCTTC. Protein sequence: CAWSSGLANEQFF.

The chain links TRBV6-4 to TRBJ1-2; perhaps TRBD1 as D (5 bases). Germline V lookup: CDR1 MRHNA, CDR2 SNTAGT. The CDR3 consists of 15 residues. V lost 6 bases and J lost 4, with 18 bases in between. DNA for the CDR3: TGTGCCAGCAGCCCCCAAGGGGCACCTTCCTATGGCTACACCTTC. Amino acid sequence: CASSPQGAPSYGYTF.

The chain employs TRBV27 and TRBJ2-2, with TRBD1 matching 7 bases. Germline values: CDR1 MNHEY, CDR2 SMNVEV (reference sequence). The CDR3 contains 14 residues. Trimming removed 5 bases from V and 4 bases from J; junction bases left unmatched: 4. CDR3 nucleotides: TGTGCCAGCAGTCCCTGGACAGGCACCGGGGAGCTGTTTTTT. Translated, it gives CASSPWTGTGELFF.

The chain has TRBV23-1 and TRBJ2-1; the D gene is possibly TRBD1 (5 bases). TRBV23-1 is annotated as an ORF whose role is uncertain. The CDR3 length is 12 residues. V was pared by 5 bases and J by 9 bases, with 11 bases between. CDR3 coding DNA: TGCGCCAGCAGTGATCCAGGGATTGAGCAGTTCTTC. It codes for CASSDPGIEQFF.

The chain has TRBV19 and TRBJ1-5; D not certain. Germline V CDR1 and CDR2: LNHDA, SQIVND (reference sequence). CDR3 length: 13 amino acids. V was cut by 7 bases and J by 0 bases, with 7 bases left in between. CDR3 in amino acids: CASIANSNQPQHF. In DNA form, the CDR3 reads TGTGCCAGTATCGCGAATAGCAATCAGCCCCAGCATTTT.

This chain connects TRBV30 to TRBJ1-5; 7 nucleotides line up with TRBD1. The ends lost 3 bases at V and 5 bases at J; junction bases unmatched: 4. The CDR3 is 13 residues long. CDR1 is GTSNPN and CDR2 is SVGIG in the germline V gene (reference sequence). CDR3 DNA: TGTGCCTGGAGGAAGGGGGCGCATCAGCCCCAGCATTTT. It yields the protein CAWRKGAHQPQHF.

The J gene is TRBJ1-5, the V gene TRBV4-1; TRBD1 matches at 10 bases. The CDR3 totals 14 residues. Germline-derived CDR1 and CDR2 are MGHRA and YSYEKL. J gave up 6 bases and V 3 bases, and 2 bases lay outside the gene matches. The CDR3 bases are TGCGCCAGCAGCCAGACAGGGGGCGGTCAGCCCCAGCATTTT. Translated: CASSQTGGGQPQHF.

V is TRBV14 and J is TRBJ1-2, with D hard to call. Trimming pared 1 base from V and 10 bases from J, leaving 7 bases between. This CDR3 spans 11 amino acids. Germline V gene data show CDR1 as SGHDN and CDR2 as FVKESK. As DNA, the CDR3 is TGTGCCAGCAGCCAAGGGCCCTTCTACACCTTC. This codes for CASSQGPFYTF.

The CDR3 coding sequence is TGTGCCAGCTCACCCTTGACAGGGACCGGGGAGCTGTTTTTT. It encodes CASSPLTGTGELFF. V usage is TRBV18 and J usage is TRBJ2-2, with 7 bases aligning to TRBD1. V lost 3 bases to trimming and J lost 5 bases; unmatched junction nucleotides: 3. CDR1 is KGHSH, CDR2 LQKENI, per germline. The CDR3 consists of 14 residues.

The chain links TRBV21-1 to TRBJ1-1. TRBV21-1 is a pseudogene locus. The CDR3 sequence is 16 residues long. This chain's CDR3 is CASSKNPTEPLTEAFF. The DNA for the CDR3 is TGTGCCAGCAGCAAAAATCCGACGGAGCCCCTTACTGAAGCTTTCTTT.

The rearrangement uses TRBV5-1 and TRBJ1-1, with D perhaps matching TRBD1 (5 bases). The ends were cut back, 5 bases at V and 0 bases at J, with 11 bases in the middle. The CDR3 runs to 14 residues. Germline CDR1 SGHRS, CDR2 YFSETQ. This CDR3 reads CASSFDSLNTEAFF. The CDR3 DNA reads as TGCGCCAGCAGTTTTGACAGCCTGAACACTGAAGCTTTCTTT. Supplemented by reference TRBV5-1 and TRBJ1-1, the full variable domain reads KAGVTQTPRYLIKTRGQQVTLSCSPISGHRSVSWYQQTPGQGLQFLFEYFSETQRNKGNFPGRFSGRQFSNSRSEMNVSTLELGDSALYLCASSFDSLNTEAFFGQGTRLTVV.

The CDR3 bases are TGCGCCAGCACCCCCGGCGGGGAGACCCAGTACTTC. The encoded protein is CASTPGGETQYF. The V gene is TRBV10-2, the J gene TRBJ2-5, with TRBD2 as a possible D gene (5 bases). Trimming left V 7 bases short and J 5 bases short, with 11 bases between. This CDR3 spans 12 amino acids. CDR1 and CDR2 (germline): WSHSY, SAAADI.

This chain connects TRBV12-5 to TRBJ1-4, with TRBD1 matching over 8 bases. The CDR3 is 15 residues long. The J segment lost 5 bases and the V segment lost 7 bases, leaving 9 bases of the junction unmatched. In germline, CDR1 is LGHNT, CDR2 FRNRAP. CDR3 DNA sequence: TGTGCTAGTGCTCCCGGGACAGGAATAAATGAAAAACTGTTTTTT. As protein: CASAPGTGINEKLFF.

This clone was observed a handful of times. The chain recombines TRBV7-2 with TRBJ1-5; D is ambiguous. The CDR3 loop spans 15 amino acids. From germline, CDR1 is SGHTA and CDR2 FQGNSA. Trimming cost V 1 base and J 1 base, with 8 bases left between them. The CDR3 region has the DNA TGTGCCAGCAGCTTAGGAGATATGAGCAATCAGCCCCAGCATTTT. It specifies CASSLGDMSNQPQHF.